This T cell receptor (beta chain) was sequenced for a study of blood T cell repertoires in COVID-19. Study context: COVID-19 samples, acute and convalescent, were from the United States, Italy and Spain. Sample material is recorded as cDNA or gDNA derived from T cells, B-cell-depleted T cells, or PBMCs.

Trimming removed 6 bases from V and 1 base from J; junction bases left unmatched: 11. The CDR3 length is 18 residues. Germline V gives CDR1 ENHRY, CDR2 SYGVKD. Which cohort a participant joined came from the clinical history participants gave. The authors' processing: Scientists estimated how many nucleated cells there were by amplifying reference gene primers. Repertoires were generated with immunoSEQ multiplex PCR, while TCRdb's copy carries only in-frame clones and drops some. The V and J calls and clone size were taken over from that table, and D and trimming were inferred from the DNA. The table has a few hundred thousand clones, 85% to 90% seen once; the top ten hold roughly 10%.

The source of this sequence is a woman aged 25 to 39 who had recovered from COVID-19. The V and J genes are TRBV10-3 and TRBJ2-3; 12 bases line up with TRBD2. Sequenced: PBMCs or T cells enriched from blood (not recorded which). In nucleotides, the CDR3 is TGTGCCATCAGGGACGGACTAGCGGGAAGGTCGGGCACAGATACGCAGTATTTT. Translating it yields CAIRDGLAGRSGTDTQYF.